This T cell receptor (beta chain) was retrieved from a study of cytomegalovirus exposure and HLA in healthy donors. Background on the study: There were some 120 million unique TCR beta sequences, drawn from about 190 million T cells, in an earlier analysis.

Per germline, CDR1 LGHNA and CDR2 YSLEER. V was cut by 2 bases and J by 1 base, with 5 bases left in between. The CDR3 sequence is 13 residues long. This clone was seen at least ten times. Its antigen is not known. Whole-study findings and limits: An analysis that was carried out later associated 16,000 or so TCR beta sequences with HLA alleles at 0.05 false discovery rate.

The PCR employed 60 Vbeta primers together with 13 Jbeta primers. TCRdb's table, derived via immunoSEQ multiplex PCR, lists solely in-frame clones and lacks some. The sample lists roughly 160,000 clones; roughly 80% were seen once. The sequence derives from a woman in her 30s in good health and CMV-seropositive. The sequenced sample consisted of PBMCs. V is TRBV4-3 and J is TRBJ1-1; TRBD1 is a possible D gene (5 bases). CDR3 region: CASSQTGNTEAFF. The CDR3, as DNA: TGCGCCAGCAGCCAAACAGGGAACACTGAAGCTTTCTTT.